What follows are 6 T cell receptor beta chains derived from one specimen sequenced in a study of blood T cells in healthy people across ages. PCR was performed a second time for 7 to 11 cycles using a sample-barcoded 5' primer and a J-beta primer mix. TCRdb re-called the 5' RACE reads with MiXCR, one entry per CDR3 protein. The sample has about 1.4 million distinct CDR3 sequences, approximately 59% seen once. The sequenced material came from blood. The receptors stem from a man aged 18 to 29 in good health.

This clonotype was observed a single time. The chain couples TRBV20-1 to TRBJ2-5; D is perhaps TRBD2 (5 bases). The CDR3 runs to 15 residues. Germline-derived CDR1 and CDR2 are DFQATT and SNEGSKA (reference sequence). Trimming left V 5 bases short and J 5 bases short, with 21 bases between. CDR3 amino acids: CSASPERIPMETQYF. As DNA, the CDR3 is TGCAGTGCTTCCCCTGAGCGGATCCCAATGGAGACCCAGTACTTC.

V is TRBV20-1 and J is TRBJ2-1, with D unresolved. CDR3 size: 13 residues. Trimming took 0 bases from V and 5 from J, leaving 8 bases between them. Germline V gene sequence: CDR1 DFQATT, CDR2 SNEGSKA (reference sequence). CDR3 nucleotide sequence: TGCAGTGCTAGAGATATGGGGAACAATGAGCAGTTCTTC. This codes for CSARDMGNNEQFF.

The J gene is TRBJ2-1, the V gene TRBV6-6, with D possibly matching TRBD1 (5 bases). Near its end, the DNA agrees better with TRBJ2-7, so the J call may be wrong. The CDR3 consists of 12 residues. Germline V gives CDR1 MNHNY, CDR2 SVGAGI (reference sequence). This CDR3 reads CASSHVDNEQYF. CDR3 bases: TGTGCCAGCAGCCACGTGGACAATGAGCAGTACTTC.

The chain joins TRBV6-5 to TRBJ2-1; a possible D gene is TRBD2 (6 bases). The germline V gene encodes CDR1 MNHEY and CDR2 SVGAGI. Trimming removed 2 bases at V and 6 bases at J, with 11 bases between. The CDR3 spans 14 residues. DNA for the CDR3: TGTGCCAGCAGTTACGCGGGAACGGGCAATGAGCAGTTCTTC. As protein: CASSYAGTGNEQFF.

The V and J genes are TRBV25-1 and TRBJ2-5, with D possibly matching TRBD1 (6 bases). Germline V gene sequence: CDR1 MGHDK, CDR2 SYGVNS. CDR3 length: 13 residues. V lost 0 bases to trimming and J lost 8 bases, with 10 bases between them. The DNA of the CDR3 is TGTGCCAGCAGTGAATATGACAGGCAAACCCAGTACTTC. Amino acid sequence: CASSEYDRQTQYF.

This clonotype came up a few times. J is TRBJ2-7 and V is TRBV29-1, with TRBD1 as a possible D gene (6 bases). V lost 6 bases, J lost 0 bases, and 15 bases lay in between. This CDR3 contains 14 residues. Per the germline V gene, CDR1 is SQVTM and CDR2 is ANQGSEA. CDR3 residues: CSVKGQRSSYEQYF. The CDR3 DNA sequence: TGCAGCGTAAAAGGACAGAGGAGCTCCTACGAGCAGTACTTC.